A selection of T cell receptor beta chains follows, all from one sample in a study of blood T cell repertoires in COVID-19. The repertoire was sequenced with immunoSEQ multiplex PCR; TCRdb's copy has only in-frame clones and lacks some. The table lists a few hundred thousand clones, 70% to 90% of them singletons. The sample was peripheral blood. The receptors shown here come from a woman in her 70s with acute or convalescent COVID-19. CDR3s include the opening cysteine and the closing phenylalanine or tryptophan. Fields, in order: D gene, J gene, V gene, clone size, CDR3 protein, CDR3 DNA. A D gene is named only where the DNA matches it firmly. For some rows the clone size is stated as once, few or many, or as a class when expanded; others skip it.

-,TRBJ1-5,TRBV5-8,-,CASSLSGNQPQHF,TGTGCCAGCAGCTTGTCCGGGAATCAGCCCCAGCATTTT
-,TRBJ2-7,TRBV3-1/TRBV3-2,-,CASSQVQSEQYF,TGTGCCAGCAGCCAGGTACAATCCGAGCAGTACTTC
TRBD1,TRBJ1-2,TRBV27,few,CASRLLWTGDTYGYTF,TGTGCCAGCCGACTACTTTGGACAGGGGATACCTATGGCTACACCTTC
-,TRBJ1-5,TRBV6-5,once,CASSNSLSNQPQHF,TGTGCCAGCAGCAACAGTTTAAGCAATCAGCCCCAGCATTTT
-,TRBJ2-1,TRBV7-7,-,CASSLSPNNEQFF,TGTGCTAGCAGCTTATCACCTAATAATGAGCAGTTCTTC
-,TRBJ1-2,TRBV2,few,CASGDGALGYTF,TGTGCCAGCGGGGATGGGGCGCTTGGCTACACCTTC
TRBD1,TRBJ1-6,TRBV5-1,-,CASSLGQGKSPLHF,TGCGCCAGCAGCTTGGGACAGGGGAAATCACCCCTCCACTTT
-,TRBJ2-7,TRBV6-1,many,CASSEGLGHPYEQYF,TGTGCCAGCAGTGAAGGTCTGGGACATCCCTACGAGCAGTACTTC
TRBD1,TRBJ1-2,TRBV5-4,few,CASSSAQGLNYGYTF,TGTGCCAGCAGCTCCGCACAGGGGCTTAACTATGGCTACACCTTC
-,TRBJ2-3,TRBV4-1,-,CASSQVAGDGTDTQYF,TGCGCCAGCAGCCAAGTGGCAGGGGATGGGACAGATACGCAGTATTTT
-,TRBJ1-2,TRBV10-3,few,CAISDLPAAYGYTF,TGTGCCATCAGTGACCTCCCGGCGGCGTATGGCTACACCTTC
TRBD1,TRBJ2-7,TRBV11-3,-,CASSPSERDSMHEQYF,TGTGCCAGCAGCCCCTCCGAACGGGACAGCATGCACGAGCAGTACTTC
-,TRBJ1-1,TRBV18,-,CASSPGTAITEAFF,TGTGCCAGCTCACCTGGAACAGCTATCACTGAAGCTTTCTTT
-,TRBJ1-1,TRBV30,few,CAWKGGDTEAFF,TGTGCCTGGAAAGGGGGGGACACTGAAGCTTTCTTT
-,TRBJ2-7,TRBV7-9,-,CASSTTGIGEQYF,TGTGCCAGCAGCACCACAGGGATAGGCGAGCAGTACTTC
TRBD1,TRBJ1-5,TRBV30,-,CAWSQGEDQPQHF,TGTGCCTGGAGTCAGGGGGAGGATCAGCCCCAGCATTTT
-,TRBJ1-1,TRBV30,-,CAWSRTGEAFF,TGTGCCTGGAGCCGAACAGGAGAAGCTTTCTTT
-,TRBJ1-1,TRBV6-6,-,CASRDWNTEAFF,TGTGCCAGCAGGGACTGGAACACTGAAGCTTTCTTT
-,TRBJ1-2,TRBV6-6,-,CASSFEQGRGYTF,TGTGCCAGCAGTTTTGAACAGGGCCGTGGCTACACCTTC
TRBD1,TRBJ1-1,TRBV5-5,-,CASSWGQRGTEAFF,TGTGCCAGCAGCTGGGGACAGAGAGGCACTGAAGCTTTCTTT
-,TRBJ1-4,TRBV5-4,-,CASSLGGGEGEKLFF,TGTGCCAGCAGCTTGGGTGGCGGAGAGGGTGAAAAACTGTTTTTT
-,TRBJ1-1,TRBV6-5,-,CASSYEAYTEAFF,TGTGCCAGCAGTTACGAGGCCTACACTGAAGCTTTCTTT
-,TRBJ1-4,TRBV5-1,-,CASSLASGGTNEKLFF,TGCGCCAGCAGCTTGGCCTCAGGAGGAACTAATGAAAAACTGTTTTTT
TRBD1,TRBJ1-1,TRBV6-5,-,CASSQGGTEAFF,TGTGCCAGCAGTCAGGGGGGCACTGAAGCTTTCTTT
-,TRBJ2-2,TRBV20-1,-,CSAQATGELFF,TGCAGTGCCCAAGCCACCGGGGAGCTGTTTTTT
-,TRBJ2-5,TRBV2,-,CASSGQQQETQYF,TGTGCCAGCAGTGGACAGCAGCAAGAGACCCAGTACTTC
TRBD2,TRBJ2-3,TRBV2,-,CASSGLAGFTDTQYF,TGTGCCAGCAGTGGACTAGCGGGCTTCACAGATACGCAGTATTTT
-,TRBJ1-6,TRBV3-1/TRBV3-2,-,CASSQRSRGETSPLHF,TGTGCCAGCAGCCAAAGGAGCCGGGGGGAAACTTCACCCCTCCACTTT
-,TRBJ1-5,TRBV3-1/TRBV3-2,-,CASSQFGVGQPQHF,TGTGCCAGCAGCCAGTTCGGGGTTGGCCAGCCCCAGCATTTT
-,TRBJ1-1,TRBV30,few,CAWSKLRGRTEAFF,TGTGCCTGGAGTAAATTGCGGGGGAGAACTGAAGCTTTCTTT
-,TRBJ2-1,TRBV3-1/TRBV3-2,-,CASSQDQQPYNEQFF,TGTGCCAGCAGCCAAGACCAACAGCCCTACAATGAGCAGTTCTTC
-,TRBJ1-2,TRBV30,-,CAWSARTAIYGYTF,TGTGCCTGGAGTGCACGGACAGCGATCTATGGCTACACCTTC
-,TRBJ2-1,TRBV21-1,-,CASSSPTEHPSSIVNEQFF,TGTGCCAGCAGCTCCCCAACCGAACACCCTAGCAGTATCGTTAATGAGCAGTTCTTC
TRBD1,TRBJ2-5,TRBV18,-,CASSPGQGETQYF,TGTGCCAGCTCACCTGGACAGGGAGAGACCCAGTACTTC
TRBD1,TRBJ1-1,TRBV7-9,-,CASSAIGQGARTEAFF,TGTGCCAGCAGCGCAATCGGACAGGGGGCGCGTACTGAAGCTTTCTTT
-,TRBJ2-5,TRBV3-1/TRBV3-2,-,CASSSRGTQETQYF,TGTGCCAGCAGCTCCCGGGGGACTCAAGAGACCCAGTACTTC
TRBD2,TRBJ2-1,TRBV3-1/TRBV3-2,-,CASSHTPGTSGGAVREQFF,TGTGCCAGCAGCCACACACCGGGGACTAGCGGGGGGGCTGTGCGTGAGCAGTTCTTC
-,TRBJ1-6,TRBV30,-,CAWSYGAGYNSPLHF,TGTGCCTGGAGTTATGGGGCAGGCTATAATTCACCCCTCCACTTT
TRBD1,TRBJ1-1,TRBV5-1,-,CASSHRGTAFF,TGCGCCAGCAGCCACAGGGGGACAGCTTTCTTT
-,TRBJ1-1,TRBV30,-,CAWRYSRDTEAFF,TGTGCCTGGAGGTACAGCAGGGACACTGAAGCTTTCTTT
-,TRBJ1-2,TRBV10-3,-,CAISESQGIGYGYTF,TGTGCCATCAGTGAGTCCCAGGGAATAGGGTATGGCTACACCTTC